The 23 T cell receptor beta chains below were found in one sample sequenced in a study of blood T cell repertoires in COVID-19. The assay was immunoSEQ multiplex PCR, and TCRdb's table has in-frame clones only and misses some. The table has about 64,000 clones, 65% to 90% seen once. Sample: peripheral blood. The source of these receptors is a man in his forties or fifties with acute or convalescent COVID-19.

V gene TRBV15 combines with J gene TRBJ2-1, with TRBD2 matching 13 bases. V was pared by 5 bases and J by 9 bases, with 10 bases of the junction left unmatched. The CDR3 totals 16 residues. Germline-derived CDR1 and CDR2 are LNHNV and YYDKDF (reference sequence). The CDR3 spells CATSSEARTSGGEQFF. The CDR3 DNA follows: TGTGCCACCAGCTCCGAGGCGCGGACTAGCGGGGGTGAGCAGTTCTTC.

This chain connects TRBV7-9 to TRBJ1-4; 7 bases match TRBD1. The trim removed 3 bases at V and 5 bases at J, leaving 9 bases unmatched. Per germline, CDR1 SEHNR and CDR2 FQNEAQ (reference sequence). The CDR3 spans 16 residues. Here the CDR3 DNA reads TGTGCCAGCAGCTTGGGACAGTTTGTCAGGAATGAAAAACTGTTTTTT. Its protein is CASSLGQFVRNEKLFF.

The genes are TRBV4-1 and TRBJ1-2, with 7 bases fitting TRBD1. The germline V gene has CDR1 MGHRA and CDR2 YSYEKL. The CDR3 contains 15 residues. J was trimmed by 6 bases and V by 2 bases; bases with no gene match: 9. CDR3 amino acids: CASSQPLTGRHGYTF. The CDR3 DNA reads TGCGCCAGCAGCCAACCCTTGACAGGGCGGCATGGCTACACCTTC.

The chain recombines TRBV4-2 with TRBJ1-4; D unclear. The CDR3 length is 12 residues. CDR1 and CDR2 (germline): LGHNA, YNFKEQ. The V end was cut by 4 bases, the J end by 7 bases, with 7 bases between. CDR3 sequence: CASSLSFEKLFF. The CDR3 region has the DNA TGTGCCAGCAGCCTCTCCTTTGAAAAACTGTTTTTT.

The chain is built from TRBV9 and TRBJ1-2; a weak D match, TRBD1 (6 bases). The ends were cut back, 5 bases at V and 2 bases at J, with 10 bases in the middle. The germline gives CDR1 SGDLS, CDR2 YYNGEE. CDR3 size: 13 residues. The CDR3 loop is CASREQGNYGYTF. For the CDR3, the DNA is TGTGCCAGCAGGGAACAGGGAAACTATGGCTACACCTTC.

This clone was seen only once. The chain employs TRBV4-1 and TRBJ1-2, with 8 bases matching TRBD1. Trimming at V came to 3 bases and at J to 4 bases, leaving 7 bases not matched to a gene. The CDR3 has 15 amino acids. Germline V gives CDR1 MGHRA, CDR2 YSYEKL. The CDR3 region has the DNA TGCGCCAGCAGCCAGGTGGACAGGGAATCCTATGGCTACACCTTC. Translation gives CASSQVDRESYGYTF.

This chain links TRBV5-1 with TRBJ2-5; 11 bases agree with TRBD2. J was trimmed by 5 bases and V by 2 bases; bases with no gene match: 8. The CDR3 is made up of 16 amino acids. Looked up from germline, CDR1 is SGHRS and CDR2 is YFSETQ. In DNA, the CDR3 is TGCGCCAGCAGCTTAGGTAGCGGGGGGGCCATGGAGACCCAGTACTTC. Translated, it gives CASSLGSGGAMETQYF.

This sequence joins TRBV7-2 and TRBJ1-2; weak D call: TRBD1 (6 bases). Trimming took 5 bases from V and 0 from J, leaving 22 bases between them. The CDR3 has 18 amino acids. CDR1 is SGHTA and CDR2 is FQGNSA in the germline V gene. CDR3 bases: TGTGCCAGCAGCCCCAAAACCGGGACACTTCTTTCTAACTATGGCTACACCTTC. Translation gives CASSPKTGTLLSNYGYTF.

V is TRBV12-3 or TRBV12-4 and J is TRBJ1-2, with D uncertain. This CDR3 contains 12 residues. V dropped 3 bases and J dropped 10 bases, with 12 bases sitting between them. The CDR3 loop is CASSLAVMNYTF. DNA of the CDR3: TGTGCCAGCAGTTTGGCGGTTATGAACTACACCTTC.

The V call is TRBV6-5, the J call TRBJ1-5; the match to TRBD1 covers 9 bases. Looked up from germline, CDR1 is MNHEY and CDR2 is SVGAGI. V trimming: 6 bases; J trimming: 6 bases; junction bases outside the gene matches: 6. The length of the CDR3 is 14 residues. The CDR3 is CASRNTGGSQPQHF. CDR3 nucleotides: TGTGCCAGCAGAAACACAGGGGGCAGTCAGCCCCAGCATTTT.

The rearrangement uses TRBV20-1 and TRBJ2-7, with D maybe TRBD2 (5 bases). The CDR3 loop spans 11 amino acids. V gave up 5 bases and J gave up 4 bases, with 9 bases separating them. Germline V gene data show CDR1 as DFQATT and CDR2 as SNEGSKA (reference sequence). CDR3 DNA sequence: TGCAGTGCTGCCCGCGGGTACGAGCAGTACTTC. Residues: CSAARGYEQYF.

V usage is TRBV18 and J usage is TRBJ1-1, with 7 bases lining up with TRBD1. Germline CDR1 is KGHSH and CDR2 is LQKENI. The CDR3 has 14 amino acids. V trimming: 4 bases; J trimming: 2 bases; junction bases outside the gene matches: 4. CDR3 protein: CASSLDRANTEAFF. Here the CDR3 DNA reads TGTGCCAGCTCACTCGACAGGGCTAACACTGAAGCTTTCTTT.

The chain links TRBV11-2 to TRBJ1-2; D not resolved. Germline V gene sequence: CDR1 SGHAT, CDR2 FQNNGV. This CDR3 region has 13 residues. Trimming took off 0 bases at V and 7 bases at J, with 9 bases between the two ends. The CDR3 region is CASSLDVFSGYTF. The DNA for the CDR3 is TGTGCCAGCAGCTTAGATGTTTTCTCTGGCTACACCTTC.

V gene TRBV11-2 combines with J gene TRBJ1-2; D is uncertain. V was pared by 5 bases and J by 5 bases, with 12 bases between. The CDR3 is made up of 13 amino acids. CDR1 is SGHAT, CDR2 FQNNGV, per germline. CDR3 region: CASSQASYYGYTF. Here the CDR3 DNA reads TGTGCCAGCAGCCAGGCGAGCTATTATGGCTACACCTTC.

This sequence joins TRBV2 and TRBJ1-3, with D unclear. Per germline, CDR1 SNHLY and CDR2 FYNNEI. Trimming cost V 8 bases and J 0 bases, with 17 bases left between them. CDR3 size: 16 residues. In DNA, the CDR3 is TGTGCCAGCGTGGGAGGGCGTCCGAGCTCTGGAAACACCATATATTTT. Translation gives CASVGGRPSSGNTIYF.

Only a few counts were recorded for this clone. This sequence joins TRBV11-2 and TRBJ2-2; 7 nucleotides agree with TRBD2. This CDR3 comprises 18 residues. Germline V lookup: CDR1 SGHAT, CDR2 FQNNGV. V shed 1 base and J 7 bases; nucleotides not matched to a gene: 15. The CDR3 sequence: CASSLVGLRTIGHGELFF. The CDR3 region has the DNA TGTGCCAGCAGCTTAGTGGGACTACGGACCATAGGTCACGGGGAGCTGTTTTTT.

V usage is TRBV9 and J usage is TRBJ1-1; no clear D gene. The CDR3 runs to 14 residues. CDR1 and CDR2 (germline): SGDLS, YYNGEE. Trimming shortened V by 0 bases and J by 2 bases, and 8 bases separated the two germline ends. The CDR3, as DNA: TGTGCCAGCAGCGTAGGGCCGCCCAACACTGAAGCTTTCTTT. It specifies CASSVGPPNTEAFF.

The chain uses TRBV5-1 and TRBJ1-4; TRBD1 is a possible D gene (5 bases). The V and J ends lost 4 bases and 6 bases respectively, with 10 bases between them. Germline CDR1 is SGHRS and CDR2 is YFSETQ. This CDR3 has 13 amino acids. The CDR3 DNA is TGCGCCAGCAGCCTTGGGGGGGATGAAAAACTGTTTTTT. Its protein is CASSLGGDEKLFF.

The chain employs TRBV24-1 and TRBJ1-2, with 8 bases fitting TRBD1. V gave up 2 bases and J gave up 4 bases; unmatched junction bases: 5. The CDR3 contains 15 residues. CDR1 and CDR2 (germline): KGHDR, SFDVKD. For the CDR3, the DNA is TGTGCCACCAGTGATTCTGGACAGGGAAGCTATGGCTACACCTTC. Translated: CATSDSGQGSYGYTF.

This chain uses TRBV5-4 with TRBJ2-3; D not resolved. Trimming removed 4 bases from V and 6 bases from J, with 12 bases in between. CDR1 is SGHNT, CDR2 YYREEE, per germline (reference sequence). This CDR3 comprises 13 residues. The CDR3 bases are TGTGCCAGCAGCCACGGATTCGGGGATACGCAGTATTTT. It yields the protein CASSHGFGDTQYF.

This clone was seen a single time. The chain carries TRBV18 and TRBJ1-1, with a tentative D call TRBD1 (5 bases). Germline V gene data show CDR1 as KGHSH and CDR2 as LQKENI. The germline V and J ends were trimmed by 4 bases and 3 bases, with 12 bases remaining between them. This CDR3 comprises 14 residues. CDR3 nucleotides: TGTGCCAGCTCACTGCAAGGGGATGACACTGAAGCTTTCTTT. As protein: CASSLQGDDTEAFF.

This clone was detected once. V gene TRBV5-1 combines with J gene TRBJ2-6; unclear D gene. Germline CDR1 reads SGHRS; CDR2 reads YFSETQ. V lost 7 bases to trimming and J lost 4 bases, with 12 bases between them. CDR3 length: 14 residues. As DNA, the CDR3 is TGCGCCAGCTTTCCCGGAGCCGGGGCCAACGTCCTGACTTTC. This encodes CASFPGAGANVLTF.

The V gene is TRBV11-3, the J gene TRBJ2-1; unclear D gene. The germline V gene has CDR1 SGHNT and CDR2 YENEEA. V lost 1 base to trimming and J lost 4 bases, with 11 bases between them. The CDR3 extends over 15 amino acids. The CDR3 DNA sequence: TGTGCCAGCAGCTTAGGGCAGGCCCAGTACAATGAGCAGTTCTTC. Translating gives CASSLGQAQYNEQFF.